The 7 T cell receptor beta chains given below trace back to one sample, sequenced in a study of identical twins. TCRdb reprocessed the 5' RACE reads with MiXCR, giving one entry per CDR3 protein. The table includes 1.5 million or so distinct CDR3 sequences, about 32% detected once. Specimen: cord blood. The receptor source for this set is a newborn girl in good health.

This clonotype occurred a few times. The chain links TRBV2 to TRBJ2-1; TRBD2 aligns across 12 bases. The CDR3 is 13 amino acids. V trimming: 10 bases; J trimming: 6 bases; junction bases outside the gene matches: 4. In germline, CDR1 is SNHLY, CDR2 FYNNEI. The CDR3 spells CATPTSGSNEQFF. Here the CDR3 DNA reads TGTGCCACCCCGACTAGCGGGAGCAATGAGCAGTTCTTC.

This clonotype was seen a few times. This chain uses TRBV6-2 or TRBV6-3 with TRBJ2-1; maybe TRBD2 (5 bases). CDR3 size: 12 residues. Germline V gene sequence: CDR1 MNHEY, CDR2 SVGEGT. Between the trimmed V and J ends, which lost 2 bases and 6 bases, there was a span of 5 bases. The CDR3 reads CASSYLANEQFF. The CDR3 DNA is TGTGCCAGCAGTTACCTAGCCAATGAGCAGTTCTTC.

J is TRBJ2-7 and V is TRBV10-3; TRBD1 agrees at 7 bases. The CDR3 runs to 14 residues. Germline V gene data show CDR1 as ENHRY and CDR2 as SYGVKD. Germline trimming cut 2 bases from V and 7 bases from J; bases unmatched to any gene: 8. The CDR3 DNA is TGTGCCATCAGTGAGAGGGGGACAGTTGGAGAGCAGTACTTC. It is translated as CAISERGTVGEQYF.

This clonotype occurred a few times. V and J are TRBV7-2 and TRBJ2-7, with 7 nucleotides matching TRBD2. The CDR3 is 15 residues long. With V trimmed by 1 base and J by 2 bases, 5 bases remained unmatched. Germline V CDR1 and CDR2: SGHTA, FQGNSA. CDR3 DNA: TGTGCCAGCAGCTTAGGCGGGGGACTCGCCTACGAGCAGTACTTC. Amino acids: CASSLGGGLAYEQYF.

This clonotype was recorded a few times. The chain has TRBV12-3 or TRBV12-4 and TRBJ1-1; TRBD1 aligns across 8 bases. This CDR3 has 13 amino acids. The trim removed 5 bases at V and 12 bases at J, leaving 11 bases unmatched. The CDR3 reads CASSPIGTGKTFF. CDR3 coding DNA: TGTGCCAGCAGTCCGATTGGGACAGGCAAAACTTTCTTT.

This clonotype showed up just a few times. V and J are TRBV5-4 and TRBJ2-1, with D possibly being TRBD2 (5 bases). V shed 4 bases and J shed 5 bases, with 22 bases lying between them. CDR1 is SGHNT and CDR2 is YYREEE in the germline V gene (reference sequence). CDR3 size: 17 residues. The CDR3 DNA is TGTGCCAGCAGCCGTTATGGGCCATCAGCTAGCCACAATGAGCAGTTCTTC. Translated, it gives CASSRYGPSASHNEQFF.

CDR3 sequence: CASSQGVDEQYF. CDR3 coding DNA: TGCGCCAGCAGCCAGGGTGTAGACGAGCAGTACTTC. This rearrangement joins TRBV5-1 to TRBJ2-7; a weak D match, TRBD1 (5 bases). Trimming took 4 bases from V and 5 from J, leaving 10 bases between them. The CDR3 loop spans 12 amino acids. Looked up from germline, CDR1 is SGHRS and CDR2 is YFSETQ.